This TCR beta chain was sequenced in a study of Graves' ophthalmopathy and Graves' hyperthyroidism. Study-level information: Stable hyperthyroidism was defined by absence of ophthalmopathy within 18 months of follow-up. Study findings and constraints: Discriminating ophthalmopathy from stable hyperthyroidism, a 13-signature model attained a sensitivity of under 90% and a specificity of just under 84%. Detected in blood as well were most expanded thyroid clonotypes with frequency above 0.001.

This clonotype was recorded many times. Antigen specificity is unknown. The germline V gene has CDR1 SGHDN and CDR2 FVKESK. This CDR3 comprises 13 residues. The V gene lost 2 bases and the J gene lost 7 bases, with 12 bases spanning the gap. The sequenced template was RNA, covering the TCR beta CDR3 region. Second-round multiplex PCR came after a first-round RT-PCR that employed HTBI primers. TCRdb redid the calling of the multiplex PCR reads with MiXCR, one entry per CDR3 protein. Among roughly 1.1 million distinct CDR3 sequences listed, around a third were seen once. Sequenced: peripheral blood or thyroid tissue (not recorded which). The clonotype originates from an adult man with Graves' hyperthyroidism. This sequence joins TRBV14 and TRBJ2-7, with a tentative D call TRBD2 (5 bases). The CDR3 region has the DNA TGTGCCAGCAGCCAAACCTGGTCGGGGGAGCAGTACTTC. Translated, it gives CASSQTWSGEQYF.